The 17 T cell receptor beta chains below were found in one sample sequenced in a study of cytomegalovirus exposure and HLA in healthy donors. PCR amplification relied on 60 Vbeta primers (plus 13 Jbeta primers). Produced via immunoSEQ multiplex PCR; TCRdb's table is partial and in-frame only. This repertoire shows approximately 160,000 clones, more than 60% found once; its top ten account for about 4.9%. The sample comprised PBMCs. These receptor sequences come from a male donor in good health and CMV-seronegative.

In DNA form, the CDR3 reads TGTGCCAGCAGCGGTGCCGGGACAGGGGGATACAATGAGCAGTTCTTC. Translated, it gives CASSGAGTGGYNEQFF. The chain employs TRBV2 and TRBJ2-1; 11 positions match TRBD1. This CDR3 comprises 16 residues. Looked up from germline, CDR1 is SNHLY and CDR2 is FYNNEI. V trimming: 6 bases; J trimming: 4 bases; junction bases outside the gene matches: 8.

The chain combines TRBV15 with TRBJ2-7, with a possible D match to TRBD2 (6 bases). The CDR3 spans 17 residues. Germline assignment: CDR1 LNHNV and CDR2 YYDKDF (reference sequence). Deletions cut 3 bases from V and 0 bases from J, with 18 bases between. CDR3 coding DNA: TGTGCCACCAGCAGGAAGATGGGTCCCGGGAGCTCCTACGAGCAGTACTTC. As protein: CATSRKMGPGSSYEQYF.

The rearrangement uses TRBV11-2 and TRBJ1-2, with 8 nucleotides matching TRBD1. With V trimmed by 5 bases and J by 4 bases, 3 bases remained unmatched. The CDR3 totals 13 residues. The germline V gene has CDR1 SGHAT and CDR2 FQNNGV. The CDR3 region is CASSIDRGYGYTF. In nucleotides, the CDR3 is TGTGCCAGCAGCATCGACAGGGGCTATGGCTACACCTTC.

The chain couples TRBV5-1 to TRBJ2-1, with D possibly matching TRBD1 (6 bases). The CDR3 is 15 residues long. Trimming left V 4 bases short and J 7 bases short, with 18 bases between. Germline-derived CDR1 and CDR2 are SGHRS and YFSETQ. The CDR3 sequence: CASSPGRVQGNEQFF. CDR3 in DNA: TGCGCCAGCAGCCCCGGAAGGGTCCAGGGGAATGAGCAGTTCTTC.

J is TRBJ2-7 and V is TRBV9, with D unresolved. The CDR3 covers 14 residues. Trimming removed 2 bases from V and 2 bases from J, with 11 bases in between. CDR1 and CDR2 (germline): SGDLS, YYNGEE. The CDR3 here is CASSVGRQTYEQYF. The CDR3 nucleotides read TGTGCCAGCAGCGTCGGCAGGCAAACCTACGAGCAGTACTTC. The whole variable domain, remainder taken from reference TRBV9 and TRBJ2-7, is DSGVTQTPKHLITATGQRVTLRCSPRSGDLSVYWYQQSLDQGLQFLIQYYNGEERAKGNILERFSAQQFPDLHSELNLSSLELGDSALYFCASSVGRQTYEQYFGPGTRLTVT.

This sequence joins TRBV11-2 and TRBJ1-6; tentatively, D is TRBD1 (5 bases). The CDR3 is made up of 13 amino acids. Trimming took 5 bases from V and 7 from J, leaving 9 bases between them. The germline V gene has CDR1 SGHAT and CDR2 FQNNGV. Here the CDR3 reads CASSPEGNSPLHF. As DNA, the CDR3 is TGTGCCAGCAGCCCGGAGGGGAATTCACCCCTCCACTTT.

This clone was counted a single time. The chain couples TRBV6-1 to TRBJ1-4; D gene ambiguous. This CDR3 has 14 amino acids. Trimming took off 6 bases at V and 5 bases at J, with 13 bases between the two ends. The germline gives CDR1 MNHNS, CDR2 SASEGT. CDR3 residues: CASSRDGGNEKLFF. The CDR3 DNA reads TGTGCCAGCAGCCGAGACGGCGGCAATGAAAAACTGTTTTTT.

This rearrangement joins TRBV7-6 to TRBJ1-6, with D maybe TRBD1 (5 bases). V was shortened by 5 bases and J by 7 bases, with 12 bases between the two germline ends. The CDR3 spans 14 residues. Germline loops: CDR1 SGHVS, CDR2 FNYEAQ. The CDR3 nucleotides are TGTGCCAGCAGCCCTATGGAGGGGAATTCACCCCTCCACTTT. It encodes CASSPMEGNSPLHF.

Here the CDR3 reads CASSVSPGSNSPLHF. In DNA, the CDR3 is TGTGCCAGCAGTGTGTCCCCAGGGTCTAATTCACCCCTCCACTTT. The chain couples TRBV6-4 to TRBJ1-6, with D tentatively TRBD1 (5 bases). This CDR3 comprises 15 residues. Germline CDR1 and CDR2: MRHNA and SNTAGT. Trimming took off 4 bases at V and 6 bases at J, with 13 bases between the two ends.

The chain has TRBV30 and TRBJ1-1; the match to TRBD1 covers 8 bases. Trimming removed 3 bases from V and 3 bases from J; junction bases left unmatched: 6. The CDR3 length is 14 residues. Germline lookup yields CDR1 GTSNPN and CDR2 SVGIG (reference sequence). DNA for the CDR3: TGTGCCTGGAGAGGGACAGGAGGTTACACTGAAGCTTTCTTT. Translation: CAWRGTGGYTEAFF.

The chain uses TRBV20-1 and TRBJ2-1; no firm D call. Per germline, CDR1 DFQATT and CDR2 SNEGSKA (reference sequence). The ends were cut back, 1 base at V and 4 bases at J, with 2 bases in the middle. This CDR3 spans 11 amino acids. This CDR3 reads CSARAYNEQFF. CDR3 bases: TGCAGTGCTAGAGCGTACAATGAGCAGTTCTTC.

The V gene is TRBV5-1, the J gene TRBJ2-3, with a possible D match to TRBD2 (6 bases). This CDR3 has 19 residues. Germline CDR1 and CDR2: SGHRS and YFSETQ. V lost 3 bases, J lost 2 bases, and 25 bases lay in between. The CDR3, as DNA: TGCGCCAGCAGCTCGGACCGAGGTCGAATAGCGGCCCCCACAGATACGCAGTATTTT. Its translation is CASSSDRGRIAAPTDTQYF.

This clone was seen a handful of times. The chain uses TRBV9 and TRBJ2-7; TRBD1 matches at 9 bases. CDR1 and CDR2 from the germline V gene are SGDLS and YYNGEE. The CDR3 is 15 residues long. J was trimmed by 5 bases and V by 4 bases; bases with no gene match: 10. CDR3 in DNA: TGTGCCAGCAGCCCCGGGACAGGGATATGGAACGAGCAGTACTTC. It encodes CASSPGTGIWNEQYF.

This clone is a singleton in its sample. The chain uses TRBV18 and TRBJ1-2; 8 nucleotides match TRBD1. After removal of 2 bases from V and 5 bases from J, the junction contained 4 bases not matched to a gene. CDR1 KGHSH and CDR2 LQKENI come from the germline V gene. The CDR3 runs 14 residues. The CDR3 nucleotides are TGTGCCAGCTCACCAGACAGGGGTAATTATGGCTACACCTTC. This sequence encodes CASSPDRGNYGYTF.

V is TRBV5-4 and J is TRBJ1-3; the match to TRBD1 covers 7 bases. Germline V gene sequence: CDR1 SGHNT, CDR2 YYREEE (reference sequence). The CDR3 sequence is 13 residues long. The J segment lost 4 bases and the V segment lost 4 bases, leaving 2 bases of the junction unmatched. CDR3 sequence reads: CASSPRGGNTIYF. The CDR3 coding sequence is TGTGCCAGCAGCCCCAGGGGGGGAAACACCATATATTTT.

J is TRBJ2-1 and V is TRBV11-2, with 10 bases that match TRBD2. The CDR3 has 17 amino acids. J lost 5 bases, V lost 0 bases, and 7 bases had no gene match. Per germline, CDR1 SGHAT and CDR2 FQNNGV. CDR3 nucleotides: TGTGCCAGCAGCTTAGATGGCGCTAGCGGGGGAAACAATGAGCAGTTCTTC. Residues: CASSLDGASGGNNEQFF.

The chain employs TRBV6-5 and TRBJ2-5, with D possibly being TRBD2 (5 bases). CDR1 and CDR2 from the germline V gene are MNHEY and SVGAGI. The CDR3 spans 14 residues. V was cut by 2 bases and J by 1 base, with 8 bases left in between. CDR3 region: CASSYGESQETQYF. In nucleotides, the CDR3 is TGTGCCAGCAGTTACGGGGAGAGCCAAGAGACCCAGTACTTC.